A single sample is the source of the 16 T cell receptor beta chains below, sequenced in a study of Graves' ophthalmopathy and Graves' hyperthyroidism. The authors amplified TCR beta CDR3 regions, and they did so from RNA transcripts for repertoire sequencing. Second-round multiplex PCR came after first-round RT-PCR with HTBI primers. TCRdb called the multiplex PCR reads again in MiXCR, with one record for every CDR3 protein. The table lists approximately 700,000 distinct CDR3 sequences, under 50% of them singletons, with more than 3% in the top ten. The sample taken for sequencing was peripheral blood. The receptors stem from an adult man with Graves' ophthalmopathy.

At least ten counts were recorded for this clonotype. The rearrangement joins TRBV6-4 to TRBJ2-7, with D possibly TRBD2 on 5 matching bases. The V end was cut by 0 bases, the J end by 7 bases, with 13 bases between. CDR1 MRHNA and CDR2 SNTAGT come from the germline V gene. The CDR3 length is 14 residues. The CDR3 reads CASSDSIESGEQYF. The CDR3 DNA sequence: TGTGCCAGCAGTGACTCGATCGAATCGGGGGAGCAGTACTTC.

The gene calls are TRBV5-5 and TRBJ2-5; no firm D call. The DNA end is a closer match to TRBJ2-1, so the J assignment may be wrong. Germline V CDR1 and CDR2: SGHKS, YYEKEE (reference sequence). The CDR3 runs 15 residues. The CDR3: CASSSGRLLYNEQFF. CDR3 DNA: TGTGCCAGCAGCTCCGGGCGGCTGCTCTACAATGAGCAGTTCTTC.

This rearrangement joins TRBV29-1 to TRBJ2-7, with TRBD1 matching 9 bases. Germline CDR1 and CDR2: SQVTM and ANQGSEA. The V and J ends lost 2 bases and 5 bases, in that order; junction bases with no gene match: 7. The CDR3 has 14 amino acids. The CDR3 DNA follows: TGCAGCGTTGAAACAGGGGGCGCGGGACACGAGCAGTACTTC. Residues: CSVETGGAGHEQYF.

This clonotype was seen many times. This chain connects TRBV24-1 to TRBJ1-2; possible D gene TRBD1, 6 bases. The germline gives CDR1 KGHDR, CDR2 SFDVKD. This CDR3 spans 13 amino acids. V lost 4 bases, J lost 4 bases, and 9 bases lay in between. The DNA for the CDR3 is TGTGCCACCAGTGACCCGGACAGCTATGGCTACACCTTC. It codes for CATSDPDSYGYTF.

This clonotype occurred many times. V usage is TRBV14 and J usage is TRBJ1-1; possible D gene TRBD1, 5 bases. The V gene lost 3 bases and the J gene lost 3 bases, with 11 bases spanning the gap. The CDR3 is 14 residues long. Germline CDR1 SGHDN, CDR2 FVKESK. CDR3 sequence (DNA): TGTGCCAGCAGCCATGCAGGGTCTGACACTGAAGCTTTCTTT. Amino acid sequence: CASSHAGSDTEAFF.

The rearrangement uses TRBV5-1 and TRBJ2-7; D may be TRBD2 (6 bases). The ends were cut back, 3 bases at V and 5 bases at J, with 12 bases in the middle. Germline values: CDR1 SGHRS, CDR2 YFSETQ. This CDR3 comprises 13 residues. CDR3: CASSSDGTDEQYF. For the CDR3, the DNA is TGCGCCAGCAGCTCGGACGGGACTGACGAGCAGTACTTC. Full variable domain (outside the CDR3, taken from reference TRBV5-1 and TRBJ2-7): KAGVTQTPRYLIKTRGQQVTLSCSPISGHRSVSWYQQTPGQGLQFLFEYFSETQRNKGNFPGRFSGRQFSNSRSEMNVSTLELGDSALYLCASSSDGTDEQYFGPGTRLTVT.

At least ten counts were recorded for this clonotype. This chain uses TRBV12-3 or TRBV12-4 with TRBJ1-1; the D is unclear. CDR3 length: 13 residues. V lost 7 bases and J lost 1, with 10 bases in between. The CDR3 reads CASTLQANTEAFF. Here the CDR3 DNA reads TGTGCCAGCACCCTTCAGGCGAACACTGAAGCTTTCTTT.

This chain links TRBV25-1 with TRBJ1-2; possibly TRBD1 for D (6 bases). V was pared by 8 bases and J by 5 bases, with 27 bases between. Germline CDR1 reads MGHDK; CDR2 reads SYGVNS. This CDR3 has 17 residues. Here the CDR3 reads CASASGWDGGLEYGYTF. CDR3 coding DNA: TGTGCCAGCGCCTCCGGGTGGGACGGGGGGCTGGAATATGGCTACACCTTC.

In this sample, this clonotype turned up many times. The genes are TRBV12-3 or TRBV12-4 and TRBJ2-7; no reliable D call. This CDR3 contains 14 residues. Trimming removed 3 bases at V and 2 bases at J, with 11 bases between. The CDR3 nucleotides are TGTGCCAGCAGTTTCAATGCGCCGACCTACGAGCAGTACTTC. The encoded protein is CASSFNAPTYEQYF.

As regards this clonotype: A much larger clone lies a single base off, so this may be a read error. This sequence joins TRBV10-3 and TRBJ2-2; D remains unclear. This CDR3 region has 13 residues. V lost 5 bases to trimming and J lost 2 bases, with 6 bases between them. CDR1 and CDR2 from the germline V gene are ENHRY and SYGVKD. DNA of the CDR3: TGTGCCATCAGTTACCTTAACACCGGGGAGCTGTTTTTT. Translated, it gives CAISYLNTGELFF.

This clonotype was counted at least ten times. The V gene is TRBV12-5, the J gene TRBJ2-6; a weak D match, TRBD1 (5 bases). Germline V lookup: CDR1 LGHNT, CDR2 FRNRAP. This CDR3 is built from 15 residues. V was pared by 1 base and J by 3 bases, with 7 bases between. This chain's CDR3 is CASGLAGNGANVLTF. CDR3 sequence (DNA): TGTGCTAGTGGTTTGGCAGGGAATGGGGCCAACGTCCTGACTTTC.

The chain carries TRBV2 and TRBJ2-3, with no clear D. Trimming cost V 0 bases and J 0 bases, with 7 bases left between them. Per germline, CDR1 SNHLY and CDR2 FYNNEI. The CDR3 has 15 residues. CDR3 sequence reads: CASSEAGASTDTQYF. The CDR3 DNA reads TGTGCCAGCAGTGAAGCAGGAGCTAGCACAGATACGCAGTATTTT.

This clonotype has more than one count but fewer than ten. CDR3 sequence: CASSLGAGQYGYTF. Written as DNA, the CDR3 is TGTGCCAGCAGCTTAGGGGCGGGGCAATATGGCTACACCTTC. This rearrangement joins TRBV7-8 to TRBJ1-2; D perhaps matches TRBD1 (5 bases). V gave up 1 base and J gave up 5 bases, with 11 bases separating them. Germline-derived CDR1 and CDR2 are SGHVS and FQNEAQ. The CDR3 is 14 residues long.

For this clonotype: Since a much larger clone is just one base distant, this may be a read error. Since the CDR3 does not end with the conserved phenylalanine or tryptophan, this likely comes from a read error. The V call is TRBV6-4, the J call TRBJ1-2, with 9 bases lining up with TRBD1. The CDR3 consists of 12 residues. Germline lookup yields CDR1 MRHNA and CDR2 SNTAGT. Trimming took 10 bases from V and 7 from J; bases not matched to a gene: 7. CDR3 in DNA: TGTGCCACCTTACAGGGGGCGGGTGGCTACACCCTC. It encodes CATLQGAGGYTL.

The table lists this clonotype with many counts. This sequence joins TRBV3-1 and TRBJ1-2; 7 bases match TRBD1. CDR3 length: 13 amino acids. Germline CDR1 is LGHDT and CDR2 is YNNKEL (reference sequence). Trimming took 2 bases from V and 5 from J; bases not matched to a gene: 2. As DNA, the CDR3 is TGTGCCAGCAGCCAACGACAGGGATATGGCTACACCTTC. The encoded protein is CASSQRQGYGYTF.

The chain combines TRBV7-2 with TRBJ2-7, with D maybe TRBD2 (6 bases). The V gene's germline CDR1 is SGHTA and CDR2 FQGNSA. V was shortened by 0 bases and J by 5 bases, with 14 bases between the two germline ends. The CDR3 spans 15 residues. The CDR3 nucleotides read TGTGCCAGCAGCTTAGCGCCCGGGAGTTACAACGAGCAGTACTTC. Its translation: CASSLAPGSYNEQYF.